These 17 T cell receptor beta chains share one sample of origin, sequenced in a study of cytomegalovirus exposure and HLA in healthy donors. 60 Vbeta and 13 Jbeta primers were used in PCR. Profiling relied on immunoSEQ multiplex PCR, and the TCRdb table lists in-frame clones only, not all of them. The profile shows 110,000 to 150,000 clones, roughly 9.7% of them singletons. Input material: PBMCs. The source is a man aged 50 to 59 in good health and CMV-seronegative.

The CDR3 bases are TGCGCCAGCAGTCATTCGGCCCCGAAGCGTGGCTACACCTTC. Residues: CASSHSAPKRGYTF. This chain connects TRBV23-1 to TRBJ1-2; D remains unclear. TRBV23-1 is designated an ORF whose function remains uncertain. The CDR3 runs to 14 residues. Trimming pared 3 bases from V and 7 bases from J, leaving 15 bases between.

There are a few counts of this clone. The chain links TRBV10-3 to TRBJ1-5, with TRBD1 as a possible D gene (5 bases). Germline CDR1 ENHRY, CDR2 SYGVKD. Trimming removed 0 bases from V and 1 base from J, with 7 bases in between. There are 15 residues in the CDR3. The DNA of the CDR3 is TGTGCCATCAGTGAGTCGCCAGGGAGCAATCAGCCCCAGCATTTT. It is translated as CAISESPGSNQPQHF.

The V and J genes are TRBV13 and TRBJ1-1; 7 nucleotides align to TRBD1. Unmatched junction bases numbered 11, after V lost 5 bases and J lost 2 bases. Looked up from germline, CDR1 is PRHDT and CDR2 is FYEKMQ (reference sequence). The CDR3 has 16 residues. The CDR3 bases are TGTGCCAGCAGCACTCGGCACAGGGGAGGAAACACTGAAGCTTTCTTT. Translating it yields CASSTRHRGGNTEAFF.

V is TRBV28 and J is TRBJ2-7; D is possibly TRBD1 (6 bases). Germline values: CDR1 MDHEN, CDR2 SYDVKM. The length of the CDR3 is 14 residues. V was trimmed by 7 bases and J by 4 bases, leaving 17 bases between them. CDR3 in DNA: TGTGCCAGCATTTCCGGGACACTGCCATACGAGCAGTACTTC. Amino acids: CASISGTLPYEQYF.

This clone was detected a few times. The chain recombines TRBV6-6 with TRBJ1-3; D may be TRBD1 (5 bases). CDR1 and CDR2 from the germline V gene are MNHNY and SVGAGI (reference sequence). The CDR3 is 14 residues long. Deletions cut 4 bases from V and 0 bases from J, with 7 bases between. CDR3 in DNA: TGTGCCAGCAGTTCAGACAGCTCTGGAAACACCATATATTTT. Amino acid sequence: CASSSDSSGNTIYF.

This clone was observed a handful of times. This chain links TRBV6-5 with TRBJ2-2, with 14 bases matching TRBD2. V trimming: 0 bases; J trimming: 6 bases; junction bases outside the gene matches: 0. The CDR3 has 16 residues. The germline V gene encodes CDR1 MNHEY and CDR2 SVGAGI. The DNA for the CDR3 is TGTGCCAGCAGTTACTCGACTAGCGGGAGGGCCGGGGAGCTGTTTTTT. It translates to CASSYSTSGRAGELFF.

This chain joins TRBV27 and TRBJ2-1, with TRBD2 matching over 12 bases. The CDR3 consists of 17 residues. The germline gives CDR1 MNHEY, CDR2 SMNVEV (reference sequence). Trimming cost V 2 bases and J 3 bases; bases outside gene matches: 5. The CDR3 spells CASSLGTSGPRYNEQFF. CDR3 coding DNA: TGTGCCAGCAGTTTAGGGACTAGCGGGCCTCGCTACAATGAGCAGTTCTTC.

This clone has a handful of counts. The CDR3: CSAPTGGSETQYF. Written as DNA, the CDR3 is TGCAGCGCCCCCACAGGGGGTAGCGAGACCCAGTACTTC. The V gene is TRBV29-1, the J gene TRBJ2-5; 8 bases agree with TRBD1. With V trimmed by 7 bases and J by 5 bases, 9 bases remained unmatched. The CDR3 runs 13 residues. Germline-derived CDR1 and CDR2 are SQVTM and ANQGSEA.

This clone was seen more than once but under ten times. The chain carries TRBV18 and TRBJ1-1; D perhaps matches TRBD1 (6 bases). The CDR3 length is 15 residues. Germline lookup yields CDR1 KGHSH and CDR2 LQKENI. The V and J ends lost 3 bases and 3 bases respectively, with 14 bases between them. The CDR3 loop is CASSPQQGLDTEAFF. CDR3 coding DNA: TGTGCCAGCTCACCGCAGCAGGGGCTCGACACTGAAGCTTTCTTT.

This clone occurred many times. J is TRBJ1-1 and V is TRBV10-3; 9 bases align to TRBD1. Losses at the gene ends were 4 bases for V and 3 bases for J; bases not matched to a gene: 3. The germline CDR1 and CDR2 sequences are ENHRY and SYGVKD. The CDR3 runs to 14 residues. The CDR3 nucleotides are TGTGCCATCAGTGTTAGGGACAGGGACACTGAAGCTTTCTTT. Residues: CAISVRDRDTEAFF.

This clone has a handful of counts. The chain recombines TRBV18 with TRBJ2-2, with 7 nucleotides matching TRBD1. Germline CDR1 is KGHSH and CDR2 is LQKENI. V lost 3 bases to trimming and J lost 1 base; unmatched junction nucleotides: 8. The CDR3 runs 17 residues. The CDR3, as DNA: TGTGCCAGCTCACCGAGAGGGGGCGCGGGGAACACCGGGGAGCTGTTTTTT. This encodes CASSPRGGAGNTGELFF.

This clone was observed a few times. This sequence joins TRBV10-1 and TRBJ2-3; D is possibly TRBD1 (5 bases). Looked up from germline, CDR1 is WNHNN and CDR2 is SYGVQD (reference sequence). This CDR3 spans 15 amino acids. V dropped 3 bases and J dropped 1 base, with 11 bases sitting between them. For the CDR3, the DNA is TGCGCCAGCAGTGATGAAGGACAAGGCACAGATACGCAGTATTTT. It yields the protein CASSDEGQGTDTQYF.

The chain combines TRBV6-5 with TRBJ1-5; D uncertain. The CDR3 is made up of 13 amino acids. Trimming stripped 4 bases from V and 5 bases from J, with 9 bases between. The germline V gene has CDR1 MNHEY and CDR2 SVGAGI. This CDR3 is CASSSTRDQPQHF. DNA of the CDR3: TGTGCCAGCAGTTCGACGAGGGATCAGCCCCAGCATTTT.

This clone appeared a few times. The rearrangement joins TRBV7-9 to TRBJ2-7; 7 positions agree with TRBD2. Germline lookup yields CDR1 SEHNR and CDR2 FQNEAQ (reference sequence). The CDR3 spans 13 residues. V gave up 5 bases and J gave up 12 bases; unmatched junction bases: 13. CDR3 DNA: TGTGCCAGCAGCATAAACACAAGACTAGCTATGTACTTC. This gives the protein CASSINTRLAMYF.

CDR3 loop: CASSYLPGELFF. The CDR3 DNA is TGTGCCAGCAGTTACCTACCCGGGGAGCTGTTTTTT. The V and J genes are TRBV6-5 and TRBJ2-2; D remains ambiguous. Looked up from germline, CDR1 is MNHEY and CDR2 is SVGAGI. The CDR3 is 12 residues long. The V gene lost 2 bases and the J gene lost 6 bases, with 4 bases spanning the gap.

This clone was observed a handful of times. The CDR3 nucleotides are TGCGCCAGCAGCTTGCCAAAAGCTAGCGGGGCAGGTGGAGAGACCCAGTACTTC. Translation: CASSLPKASGAGGETQYF. V usage is TRBV5-1 and J usage is TRBJ2-5; 9 bases align to TRBD2. CDR1 and CDR2 from the germline V gene are SGHRS and YFSETQ. The CDR3 contains 18 residues. The junction had 14 bases not matched to a gene; V was cut back by 1 base and J by 4 bases. Full variable domain (rest looked up from reference TRBV5-1 and TRBJ2-5): KAGVTQTPRYLIKTRGQQVTLSCSPISGHRSVSWYQQTPGQGLQFLFEYFSETQRNKGNFPGRFSGRQFSNSRSEMNVSTLELGDSALYLCASSLPKASGAGGETQYFGPGTRLLVL.

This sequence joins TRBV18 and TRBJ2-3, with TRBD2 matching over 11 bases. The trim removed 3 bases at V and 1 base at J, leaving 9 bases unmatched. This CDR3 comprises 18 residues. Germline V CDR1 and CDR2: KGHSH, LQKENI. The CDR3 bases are TGTGCCAGCTCACCGGAACTAGCGGGAGTCTTGGGCACAGATACGCAGTATTTT. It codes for CASSPELAGVLGTDTQYF.